This record looks at one T cell receptor (beta chain) sequence and its context. Antigen specificity is unknown. Via MiXCR, TCRdb re-called the 5' RACE reads, giving one row per CDR3 protein. The sample consists of 53,000 or so distinct CDR3 sequences, approximately 25% of them appearing once. Study-wide points: Whole repertoires were not studied in the larger cohort, only one V-J beta rearrangement.

Germline assignment: CDR1 SGHRS and CDR2 YFSETQ. The CDR3 totals 19 residues. The trim removed 4 bases at V and 1 base at J, leaving 11 bases unmatched. This chain connects TRBV5-1 to TRBJ2-3; TRBD2 agrees at 14 bases. The specimen sequenced was tumor-infiltrating naive CD4+ T cells sorted from the breast tumor. Subset of the sample: naive CD4+ T cells, CD4+CD45RA+CD25-. The source is a female donor with breast cancer. Here the CDR3 reads CASSRGLAGGMVGTDTQYF. CDR3 nucleotides: TGCGCCAGCAGCCGTGGACTAGCGGGAGGTATGGTTGGCACAGATACGCAGTATTTT.